A selection of T cell receptor beta chains follows, all from one sample in a study of follicular helper T cells after annual influenza vaccination. Only in-frame clones appear in the TCRdb table, and some are missing; sequencing was by immunoSEQ multiplex PCR. This sample has about 11,000 clones, with nearly 85% found just once. This specimen was CXCR5- memory CD4+ T cells sorted from blood, taken 6 weeks after influenza vaccination. The receptors here all came from an adult who received the influenza vaccine. Each CDR3 is given with its conserved first and last residue. The D gene is left open where the match is weak. The size entry is marked missing in some rows and otherwise reads once, few, many or a size class.

>16|.|.|TRBJ2-3|TRBV5-1
CASSLGGGSGTDTQYF
TGCGCCAGCAGCTTGGGAGGGGGGTCGGGCACAGATACGCAGTATTTT
>16|TRBD1|.|TRBJ2-7|TRBV5-1
CASSLEGIGQGREQYF
TGCGCCAGCAGCTTGGAAGGGATAGGACAGGGTCGCGAGCAGTACTTC
>15|TRBD2|.|TRBJ2-7|TRBV7-2
CASRPAGGTGYEQYF
TGTGCCAGCAGACCAGCGGGGGGAACAGGCTACGAGCAGTACTTC
>15|TRBD2|.|TRBJ2-7|TRBV27
CASKSLSGGSYEQYF
TGTGCCAGCAAGTCACTTAGCGGGGGATCCTACGAGCAGTACTTC
>14|.|.|TRBJ1-2|TRBV5-6
CASSLAGRVGGYTF
TGTGCCAGCAGCTTGGCAGGCCGAGTTGGGGGCTACACCTTC
>15|TRBD2|.|TRBJ2-7|TRBV7-2
CASSPRASGPYEQYF
TGTGCCAGCAGCCCCCGGGCTAGCGGACCCTACGAGCAGTACTTC
>12|.|few|TRBJ1-2|TRBV4-2
CASSQADRGYTF
TGTGCCAGCAGCCAAGCCGATCGGGGCTACACCTTC
>14|.|.|TRBJ2-3|TRBV7-9
CASSFRSVPDTQYF
TGTGCCAGCAGCTTCCGGTCAGTGCCAGATACGCAGTATTTT
>13|TRBD1|.|TRBJ1-1|TRBV6-1
CASSTTGATEAFF
TGTGCCAGCAGCACTACAGGGGCCACTGAAGCTTTCTTT
>15|.|.|TRBJ1-2|TRBV28
CASSLTSRTAYGYTF
TGTGCCAGCAGTCTAACATCTAGGACAGCCTATGGCTACACCTTC
>17|.|.|TRBJ2-3|TRBV21-1
CASSTTGRGSSTDTQYF
TGTGCCAGCAGCACTACAGGCAGGGGGTCTAGCACAGATACGCAGTATTTT
>12|.|.|TRBJ2-6|TRBV6-6
CASSSGANVLTF
TGTGCCAGTTCCTCTGGGGCCAACGTCCTGACTTTC
>14|TRBD1|.|TRBJ1-2|TRBV2
CASSEGTGGFGYTF
TGTGCCAGCAGTGAAGGGACAGGGGGTTTTGGCTACACCTTC
>11|.|.|TRBJ1-2|TRBV29-1
CSVGMGGGYTF
TGCAGCGTGGGGATGGGGGGTGGCTACACCTTC
>15|.|.|TRBJ2-3|TRBV6-1
CASRGELGSTDTQYF
TGTGCCAGCAGGGGAGAACTAGGGAGCACAGATACGCAGTATTTT
>14|.|few|TRBJ1-4|TRBV18
CASSPGQAPEKLFF
TGTGCCAGCTCACCGGGGCAGGCGCCAGAAAAACTGTTTTTT
>17|TRBD1|.|TRBJ1-1|TRBV5-5
CASSLKGTGVEHTEAFF
TGTGCCAGCAGCTTGAAAGGGACAGGGGTGGAACATACTGAAGCTTTCTTT
>13|.|.|TRBJ2-7|TRBV11-2
CASSVDTLYEQYF
TGTGCCAGCAGCGTAGACACACTCTACGAGCAGTACTTC
>15|.|.|TRBJ1-3|TRBV6-6
CASSYRGFSGNTIYF
TGTGCCAGCAGTTACCGGGGGTTCTCTGGAAACACCATATATTTT
>15|TRBD1|.|TRBJ2-1|TRBV4-1
CASSQEENRGDEQFF
TGCGCCAGCAGCCAAGAAGAGAACAGGGGTGATGAGCAGTTCTTC
>16|.|.|TRBJ2-2|TRBV9
CASSARTTANTGELFF
TGTGCCAGCAGCGCCCGGACAACAGCGAACACCGGGGAGCTGTTTTTT
>17|.|.|TRBJ1-6|TRBV7-2
CASSLSPQRAHNSPLHF
TGTGCCAGCAGCTTATCCCCTCAACGGGCCCATAATTCACCCCTCCACTTT
>14|TRBD1|few|TRBJ1-6|TRBV7-3
CASSSGTDSSPLHF
TGTGCCAGCAGTTCCGGGACAGACTCTTCACCCCTCCACTTT
>20|TRBD1|.|TRBJ2-3|TRBV4-2
CASSPYLLMAGDRGADTQYF
TGTGCCAGCAGCCCCTACCTCTTGATGGCGGGAGACAGGGGGGCAGATACGCAGTATTTT
>12|.|.|TRBJ1-2|TRBV5-6
CASRFGQGAITF
.
>14|TRBD2|.|TRBJ2-5|TRBV7-6
CASNHLGGEETQYF
TGTGCCAGCAACCACCTCGGGGGGGAAGAGACCCAGTACTTC
>12|.|.|TRBJ2-2|TRBV7-8
CASRSTTGELFF
TGTGCCAGCAGATCCACAACCGGGGAGCTGTTTTTT
>15|.|.|TRBJ2-3|TRBV6-5
CASSPYTIRTDTQYF
TGTGCCAGCAGTCCTTACACCATCCGCACAGATACGCAGTATTTT
>15|TRBD2|.|TRBJ2-3|TRBV7-9
CASQRGTRSTDTQYF
TGTGCCAGCCAAAGAGGGACTAGGAGCACAGATACGCAGTATTTT
>13|.|.|TRBJ2-5|TRBV29-1
CSVEEQLEETQYF
TGCAGCGTTGAAGAGCAGTTGGAAGAGACCCAGTACTTC
>14|.|.|TRBJ2-3|TRBV29-1
CSVEVQEGSDTQYF
TGCAGCGTTGAAGTCCAGGAGGGGTCGGATACGCAGTATTTT
>18|.|.|TRBJ2-6|TRBV5-1
CASSLGVSGSPGANVLTF
TGCGCCAGCAGCTTGGGCGTAAGTGGGTCCCCTGGGGCCAACGTCCTGACTTTC
>14|.|.|TRBJ2-2|TRBV7-3
CASSLGRGQEELFF
TGTGCCAGCAGCTTAGGTCGGGGGCAGGAGGAGCTGTTTTTT
>15|TRBD1|.|TRBJ2-7|TRBV27
CASSQVRQGGFEQYF
TGTGCCAGCAGTCAAGTTAGACAGGGGGGTTTCGAGCAGTACTTC
>13|.|.|TRBJ2-3|TRBV19
CASSRNRVDTQYF
TGTGCCAGTAGTAGGAACAGGGTGGATACGCAGTATTTT
>15|TRBD1|.|TRBJ2-7|TRBV5-1
CASSPGQGSSYEQYF
TGCGCCAGCAGCCCCGGACAGGGGAGCTCCTACGAGCAGTACTTC
>14|.|.|TRBJ2-7|TRBV7-8
CASSPRTLTYEQYF
TGTGCCAGCAGTCCCAGGACATTAACCTACGAGCAGTACTTC
>15|.|.|TRBJ2-3|TRBV5-1
CASTTNSQGTDTQYF
TGCGCCAGCACAACTAACAGCCAAGGCACAGATACGCAGTATTTT
>15|TRBD1|.|TRBJ2-5|TRBV10-3
CAISESKTGAETQYF
TGTGCCATCAGTGAGTCGAAGACAGGGGCAGAGACCCAGTACTTC
>15|.|.|TRBJ2-7|TRBV14
CASSQEAGSTYEQYF
TGTGCCAGCAGCCAAGAGGCAGGATCTACCTACGAGCAGTACTTC